The clone carrying this T cell receptor beta chain has a handful of counts. The antigen is undetermined. V shed 0 bases and J 6 bases; nucleotides not matched to a gene: 6. CDR3 size: 17 residues. The germline V gene has CDR1 SEHNR and CDR2 FQNEAQ (reference sequence). This sample is drawn from a study of OX40 agonist ivuxolimab in advanced cancers. The study's findings and limits: Among expanded peripheral T cells, antigen specificity went undetermined. The study observed clonal expansion of CD4+ and CD8+ blood T cells by week 6 at 0.1 to 3.0 mg/kg.

Some clones are missing from TCRdb's copy, which holds only in-frame ones; the method was immunoSEQ multiplex PCR. In the table there are about 47,000 clones, around 80% of which are singletons. The TCR sequence derives from an adult with an advanced solid tumor such as melanoma, head and neck, liver or kidney cancer. Sequencing used CD4+ or CD8+ T cells sorted from blood, obtained in a trial of the OX40 agonist ivuxolimab. This chain uses TRBV7-9 with TRBJ1-5; 12 bases align to TRBD1. The CDR3 region has the DNA TGTGCCAGCAGCTTAGCGGGGACAGGGGGCTCGGGTCAGCCCCAGCATTTT. Amino acids: CASSLAGTGGSGQPQHF.